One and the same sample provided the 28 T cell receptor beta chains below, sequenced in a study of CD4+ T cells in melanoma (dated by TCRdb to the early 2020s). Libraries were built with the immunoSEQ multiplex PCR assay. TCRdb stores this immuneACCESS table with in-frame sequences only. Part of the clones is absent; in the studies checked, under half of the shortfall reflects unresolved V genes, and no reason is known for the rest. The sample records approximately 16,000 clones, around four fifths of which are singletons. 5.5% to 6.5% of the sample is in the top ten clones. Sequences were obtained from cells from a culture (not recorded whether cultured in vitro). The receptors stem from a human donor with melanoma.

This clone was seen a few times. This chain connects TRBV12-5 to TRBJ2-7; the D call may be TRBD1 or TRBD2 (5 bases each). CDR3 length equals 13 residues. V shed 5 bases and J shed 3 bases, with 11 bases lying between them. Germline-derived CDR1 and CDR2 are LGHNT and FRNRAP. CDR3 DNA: TGTGCTAGTGGTCAGGGACGGGGCTACGAGCAGTACTTC. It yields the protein CASGQGRGYEQYF.

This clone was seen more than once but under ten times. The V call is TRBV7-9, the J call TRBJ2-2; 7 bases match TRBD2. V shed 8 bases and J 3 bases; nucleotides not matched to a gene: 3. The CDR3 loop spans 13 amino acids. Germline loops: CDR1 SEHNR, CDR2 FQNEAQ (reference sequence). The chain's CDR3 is CASSRGDTGELFF. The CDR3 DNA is TGTGCCAGCTCCCGGGGGGACACCGGGGAGCTGTTTTTT.

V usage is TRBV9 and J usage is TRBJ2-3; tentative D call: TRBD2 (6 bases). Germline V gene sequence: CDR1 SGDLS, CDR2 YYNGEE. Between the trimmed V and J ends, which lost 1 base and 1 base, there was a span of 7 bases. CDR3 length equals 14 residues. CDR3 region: CASSVSSGTDTQYF. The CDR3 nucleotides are TGTGCCAGCAGCGTATCTAGCGGCACAGATACGCAGTATTTT.

The CDR3 sequence is CASCRAGSGDTQYF. CDR3 nucleotide sequence: TGTGCCAGCTGCAGGGCCGGCTCAGGAGATACGCAGTATTTT. The chain recombines TRBV6-1 with TRBJ2-3; D may be TRBD1 (5 bases). The CDR3 is 14 residues long. Germline V gene data show CDR1 as MNHNS and CDR2 as SASEGT. The germline V and J ends were trimmed by 8 bases and 5 bases, with 17 bases remaining between them.

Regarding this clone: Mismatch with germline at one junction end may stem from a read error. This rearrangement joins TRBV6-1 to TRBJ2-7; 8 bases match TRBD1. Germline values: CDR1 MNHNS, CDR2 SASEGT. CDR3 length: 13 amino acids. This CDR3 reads CASSANYDRGGPF. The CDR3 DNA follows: TGTGCCAGCAGTGCAAACTACGACAGGGGTGGCCCCTTC.

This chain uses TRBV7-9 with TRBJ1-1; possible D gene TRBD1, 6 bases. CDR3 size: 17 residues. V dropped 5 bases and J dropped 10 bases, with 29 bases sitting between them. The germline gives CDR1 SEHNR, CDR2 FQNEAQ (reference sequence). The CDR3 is CASSPPPWIRQASPAFF. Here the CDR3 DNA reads TGTGCCAGCAGCCCGCCTCCCTGGATCCGACAGGCCAGCCCAGCTTTCTTT.

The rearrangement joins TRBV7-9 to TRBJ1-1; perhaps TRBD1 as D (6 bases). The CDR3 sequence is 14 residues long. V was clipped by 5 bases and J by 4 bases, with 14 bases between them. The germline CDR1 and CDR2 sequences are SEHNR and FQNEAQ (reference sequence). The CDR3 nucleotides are TGTGCCAGCAGCACAGTACAGGGAATCACTGAAGCTTTCTTT. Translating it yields CASSTVQGITEAFF.

CDR3 protein: CASSVVPGTDTQYF. CDR3 coding DNA: TGTGCCAGCAGCGTAGTTCCGGGCACAGATACGCAGTATTTT. The rearrangement uses TRBV9 and TRBJ2-3; D is unclear. The CDR3 runs to 14 residues. Trimming removed 0 bases at V and 1 base at J, with 6 bases between. CDR1 SGDLS and CDR2 YYNGEE come from the germline V gene.

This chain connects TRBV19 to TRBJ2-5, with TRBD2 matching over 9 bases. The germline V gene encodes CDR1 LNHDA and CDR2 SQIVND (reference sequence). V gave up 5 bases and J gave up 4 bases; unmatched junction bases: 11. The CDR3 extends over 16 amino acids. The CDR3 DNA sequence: TGTGCCAGTAGTCCCTATTGGAGCGGGGGGTCAGAGACCCAGTACTTC. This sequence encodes CASSPYWSGGSETQYF.

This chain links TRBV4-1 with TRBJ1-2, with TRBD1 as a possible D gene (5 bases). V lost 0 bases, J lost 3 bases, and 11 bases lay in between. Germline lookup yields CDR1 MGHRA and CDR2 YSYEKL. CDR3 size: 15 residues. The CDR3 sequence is CASSQEQGRYYGYTF. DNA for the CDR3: TGCGCCAGCAGCCAAGAGCAGGGTCGGTACTATGGCTACACCTTC.

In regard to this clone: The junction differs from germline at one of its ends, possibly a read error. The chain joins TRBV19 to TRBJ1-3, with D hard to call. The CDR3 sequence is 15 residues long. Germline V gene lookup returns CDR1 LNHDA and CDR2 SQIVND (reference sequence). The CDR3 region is CASSIVAGSRNTIYF. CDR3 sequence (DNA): TGTGCCAGTAGTATAGTAGCCGGCTCTCGAAACACCATATATTTT.

CDR3 sequence (DNA): TGCGCCAGCAGCGAGTGGGGTTCAAAGGGCTATGGCTACACCTTC. Its protein is CASSEWGSKGYGYTF. The V call is TRBV4-1, the J call TRBJ1-2; D call uncertain. The ends were cut back, 5 bases at V and 4 bases at J, with 17 bases in the middle. Germline V gene sequence: CDR1 MGHRA, CDR2 YSYEKL. This CDR3 contains 15 residues.

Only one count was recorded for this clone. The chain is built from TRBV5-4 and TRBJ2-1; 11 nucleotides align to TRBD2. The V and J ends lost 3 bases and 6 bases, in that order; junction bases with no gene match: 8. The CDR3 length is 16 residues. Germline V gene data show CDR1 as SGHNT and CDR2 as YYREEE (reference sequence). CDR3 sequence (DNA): TGTGCCAGCAGCTCACCCCTAGCGGGGGGCTTCAATGAGCAGTTCTTC. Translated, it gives CASSSPLAGGFNEQFF.

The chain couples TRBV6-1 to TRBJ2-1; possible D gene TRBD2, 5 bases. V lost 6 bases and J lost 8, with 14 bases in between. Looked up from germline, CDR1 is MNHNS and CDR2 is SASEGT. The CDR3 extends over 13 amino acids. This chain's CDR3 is CASRRDLRDEQFF. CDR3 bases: TGTGCCAGCAGGAGGGATCTCCGAGATGAGCAGTTCTTC.

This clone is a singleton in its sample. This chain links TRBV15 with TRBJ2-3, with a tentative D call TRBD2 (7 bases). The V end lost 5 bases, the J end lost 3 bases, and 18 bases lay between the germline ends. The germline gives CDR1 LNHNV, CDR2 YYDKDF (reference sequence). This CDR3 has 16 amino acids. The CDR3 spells CATSGGAWLGTDTQYF. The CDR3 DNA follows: TGTGCCACCAGCGGGGGGGCGTGGTTGGGGACAGATACGCAGTATTTT.

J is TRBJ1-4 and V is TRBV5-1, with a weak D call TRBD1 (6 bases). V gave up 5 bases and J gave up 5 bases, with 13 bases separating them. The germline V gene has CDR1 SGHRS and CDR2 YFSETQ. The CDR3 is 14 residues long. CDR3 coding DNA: TGCGCCAGCAGAGACAGGCCGATGAATGAAAAACTGTTTTTT. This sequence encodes CASRDRPMNEKLFF.

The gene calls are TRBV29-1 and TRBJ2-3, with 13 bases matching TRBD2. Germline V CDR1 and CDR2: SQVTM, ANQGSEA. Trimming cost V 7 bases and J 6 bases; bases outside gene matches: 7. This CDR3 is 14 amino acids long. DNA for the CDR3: TGCAGCGCGGGACTAGCGGGGATAGAGGATACGCAGTATTTT. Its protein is CSAGLAGIEDTQYF.

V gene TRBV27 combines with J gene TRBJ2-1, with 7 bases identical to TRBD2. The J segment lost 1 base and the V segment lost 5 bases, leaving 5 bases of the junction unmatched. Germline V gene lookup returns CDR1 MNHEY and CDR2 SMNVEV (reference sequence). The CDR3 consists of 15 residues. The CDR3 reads CASSPWEGSYNEQFF. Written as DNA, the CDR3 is TGTGCCAGCAGTCCCTGGGAGGGGTCCTACAATGAGCAGTTCTTC.

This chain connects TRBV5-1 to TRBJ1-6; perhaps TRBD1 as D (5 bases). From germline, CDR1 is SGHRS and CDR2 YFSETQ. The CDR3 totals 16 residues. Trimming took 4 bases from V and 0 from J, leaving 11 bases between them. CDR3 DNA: TGCGCCAGCAGCCCGCAGGGCAGCTCCTATAATTCACCCCTCCACTTT. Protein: CASSPQGSSYNSPLHF.

CDR3 sequence: CASSRSSSTGELFF. The CDR3 DNA sequence: TGTGCCAGCAGCCGTTCTTCGAGCACCGGGGAGCTGTTTTTT. The gene calls are TRBV7-9 and TRBJ2-2; D is ambiguous. Trimming pared 5 bases from V and 4 bases from J, leaving 11 bases between. This CDR3 comprises 14 residues. Germline V lookup: CDR1 SEHNR, CDR2 FQNEAQ (reference sequence).

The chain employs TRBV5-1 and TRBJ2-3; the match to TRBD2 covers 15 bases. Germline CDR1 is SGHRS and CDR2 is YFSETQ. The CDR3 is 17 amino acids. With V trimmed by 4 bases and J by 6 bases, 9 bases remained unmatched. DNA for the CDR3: TGCGCCAGCAGCGAGGGACTAGCGGGGGGATCAGGGGATACGCAGTATTTT. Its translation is CASSEGLAGGSGDTQYF.

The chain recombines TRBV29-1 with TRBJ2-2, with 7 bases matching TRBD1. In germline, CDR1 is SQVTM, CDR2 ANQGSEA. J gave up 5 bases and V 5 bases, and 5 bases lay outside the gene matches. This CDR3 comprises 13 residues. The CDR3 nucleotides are TGCAGCGTTAAGACAGGGATAACCGGGGAGCTGTTTTTT. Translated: CSVKTGITGELFF.

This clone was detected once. CDR3 coding DNA: TGTGCCAGCAGCTCGGGGAAGATCTCTGGAAACACCATATATTTT. Protein: CASSSGKISGNTIYF. This chain joins TRBV13 and TRBJ1-3, with no clear D. Trimming removed 4 bases at V and 0 bases at J, with 10 bases between. The CDR3 spans 15 residues. Germline CDR1 PRHDT, CDR2 FYEKMQ (reference sequence).

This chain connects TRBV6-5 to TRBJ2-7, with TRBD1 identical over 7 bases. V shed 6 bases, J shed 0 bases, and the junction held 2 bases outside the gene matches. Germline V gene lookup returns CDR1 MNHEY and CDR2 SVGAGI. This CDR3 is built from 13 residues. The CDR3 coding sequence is TGTGCCAGCAGCCGGACAGGCTCCTACGAGCAGTACTTC. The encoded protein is CASSRTGSYEQYF.

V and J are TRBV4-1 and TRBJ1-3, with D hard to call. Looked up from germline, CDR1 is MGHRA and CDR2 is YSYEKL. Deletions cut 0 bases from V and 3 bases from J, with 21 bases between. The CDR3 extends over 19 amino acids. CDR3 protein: CASSQDSLRGRRLGNTIYF. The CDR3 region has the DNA TGCGCCAGCAGCCAAGACTCGTTGCGAGGCAGGCGACTTGGAAACACCATATATTTT.

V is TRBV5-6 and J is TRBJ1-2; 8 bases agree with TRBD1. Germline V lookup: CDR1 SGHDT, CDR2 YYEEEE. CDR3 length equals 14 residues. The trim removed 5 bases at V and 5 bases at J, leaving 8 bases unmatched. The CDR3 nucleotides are TGTGCCAGCAGAAACAGGGGACAGGTATATGGCTACACCTTC. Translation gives CASRNRGQVYGYTF.

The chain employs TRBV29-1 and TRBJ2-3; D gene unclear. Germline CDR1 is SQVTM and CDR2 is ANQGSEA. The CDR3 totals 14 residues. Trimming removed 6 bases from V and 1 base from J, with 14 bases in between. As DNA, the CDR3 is TGCAGCGTAACCATAGTTACCGGCACAGATACGCAGTATTTT. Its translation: CSVTIVTGTDTQYF.

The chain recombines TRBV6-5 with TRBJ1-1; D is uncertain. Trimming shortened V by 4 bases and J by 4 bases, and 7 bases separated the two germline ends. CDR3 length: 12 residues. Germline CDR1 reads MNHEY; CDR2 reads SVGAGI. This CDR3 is CASSSTLTEAFF. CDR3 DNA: TGTGCCAGCAGTTCTACGCTCACTGAAGCTTTCTTT.